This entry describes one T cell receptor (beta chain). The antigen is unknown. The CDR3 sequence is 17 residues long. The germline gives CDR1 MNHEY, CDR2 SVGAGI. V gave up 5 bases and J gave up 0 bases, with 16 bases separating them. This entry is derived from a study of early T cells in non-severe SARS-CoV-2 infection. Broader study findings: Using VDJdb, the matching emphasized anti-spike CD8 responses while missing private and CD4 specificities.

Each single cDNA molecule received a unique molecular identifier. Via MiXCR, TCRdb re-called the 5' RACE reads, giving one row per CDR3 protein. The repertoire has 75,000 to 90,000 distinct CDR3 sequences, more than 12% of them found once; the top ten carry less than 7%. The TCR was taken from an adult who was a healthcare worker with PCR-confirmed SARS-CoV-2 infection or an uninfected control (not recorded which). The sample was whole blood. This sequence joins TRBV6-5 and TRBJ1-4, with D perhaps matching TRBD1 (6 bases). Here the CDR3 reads CASSHRDTSATNEKLFF. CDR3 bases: TGTGCCAGCAGTCACCGGGACACGAGTGCAACTAATGAAAAACTGTTTTTT.